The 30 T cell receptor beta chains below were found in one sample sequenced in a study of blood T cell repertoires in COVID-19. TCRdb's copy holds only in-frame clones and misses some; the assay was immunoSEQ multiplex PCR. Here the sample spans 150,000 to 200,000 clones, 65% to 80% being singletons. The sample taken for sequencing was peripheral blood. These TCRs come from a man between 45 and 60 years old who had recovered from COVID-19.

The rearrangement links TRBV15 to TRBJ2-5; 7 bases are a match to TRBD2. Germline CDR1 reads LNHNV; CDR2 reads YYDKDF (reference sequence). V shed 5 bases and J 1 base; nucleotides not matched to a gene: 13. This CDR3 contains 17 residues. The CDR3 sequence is CATSERGLAAPQETQYF. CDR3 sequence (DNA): TGTGCCACCAGCGAACGTGGGCTAGCGGCGCCCCAAGAGACCCAGTACTTC.

CDR3 loop: CASSTGLAGAWETQYF. CDR3 DNA sequence: TGTGCCAGCAGCACCGGACTAGCGGGAGCTTGGGAGACCCAGTACTTC. The chain has TRBV4-2 and TRBJ2-5; 13 bases map to TRBD2. Germline V gene sequence: CDR1 LGHNA, CDR2 YNFKEQ. This CDR3 region has 16 residues. The ends lost 5 bases at V and 5 bases at J; junction bases unmatched: 8.

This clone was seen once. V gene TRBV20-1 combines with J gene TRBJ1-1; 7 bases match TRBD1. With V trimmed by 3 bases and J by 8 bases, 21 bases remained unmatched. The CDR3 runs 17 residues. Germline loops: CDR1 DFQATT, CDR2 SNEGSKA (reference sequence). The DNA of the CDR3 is TGCAGTGCTAGTGCCGCCGGGACAGCCCATCCCCGGGGGGAAGCTTTCTTT. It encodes CSASAAGTAHPRGEAFF.

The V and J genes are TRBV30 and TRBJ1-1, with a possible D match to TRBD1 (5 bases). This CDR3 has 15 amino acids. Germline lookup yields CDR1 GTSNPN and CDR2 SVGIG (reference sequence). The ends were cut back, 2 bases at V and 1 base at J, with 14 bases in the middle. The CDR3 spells CAWSREPGANTEAFF. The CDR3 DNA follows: TGTGCCTGGAGTAGGGAACCTGGGGCGAACACTGAAGCTTTCTTT.

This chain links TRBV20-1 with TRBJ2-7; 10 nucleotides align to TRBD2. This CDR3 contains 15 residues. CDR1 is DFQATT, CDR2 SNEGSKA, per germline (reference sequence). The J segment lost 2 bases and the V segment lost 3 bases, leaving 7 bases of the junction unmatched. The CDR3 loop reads CSASIGLAATYEQYF. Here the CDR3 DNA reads TGCAGTGCTAGTATTGGACTAGCGGCAACCTACGAGCAGTACTTC.

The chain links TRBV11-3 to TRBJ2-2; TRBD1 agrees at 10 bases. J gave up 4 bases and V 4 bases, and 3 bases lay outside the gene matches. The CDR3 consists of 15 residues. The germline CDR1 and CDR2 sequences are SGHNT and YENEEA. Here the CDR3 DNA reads TGTGCCAGCAGCTCCGACAGGGGGCTCACCGGGGAGCTGTTTTTT. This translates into CASSSDRGLTGELFF.

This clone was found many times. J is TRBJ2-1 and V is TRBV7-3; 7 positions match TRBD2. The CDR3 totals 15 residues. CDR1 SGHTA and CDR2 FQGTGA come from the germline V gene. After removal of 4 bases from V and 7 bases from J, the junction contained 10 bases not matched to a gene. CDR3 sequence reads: CASSSSRGRGNEQFF. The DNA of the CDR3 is TGTGCCAGCAGCTCGTCGCGCGGGAGAGGGAATGAGCAGTTCTTC.

The CDR3 spells CALTGTGPYEQYF. As DNA, the CDR3 is TGTGCCTTGACCGGGACAGGGCCCTACGAGCAGTACTTC. The V call is TRBV30, the J call TRBJ2-7; 9 bases are a match to TRBD1. J lost 2 bases, V lost 7 bases, and 6 bases had no gene match. Germline V CDR1 and CDR2: GTSNPN, SVGIG (reference sequence). This CDR3 region has 13 residues.

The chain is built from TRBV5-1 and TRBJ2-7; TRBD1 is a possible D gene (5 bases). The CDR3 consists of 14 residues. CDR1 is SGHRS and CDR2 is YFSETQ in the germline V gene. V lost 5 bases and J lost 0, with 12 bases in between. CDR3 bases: TGCGCCAGCAGGACAGACTTCAACTCCTACGAGCAGTACTTC. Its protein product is CASRTDFNSYEQYF.

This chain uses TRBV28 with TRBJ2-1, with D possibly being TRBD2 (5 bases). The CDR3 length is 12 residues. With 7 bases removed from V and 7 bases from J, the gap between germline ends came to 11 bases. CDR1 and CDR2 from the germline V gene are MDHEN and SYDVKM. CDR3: CASKTPGNEQFF. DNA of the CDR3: TGTGCCAGCAAGACCCCGGGGAATGAGCAGTTCTTC. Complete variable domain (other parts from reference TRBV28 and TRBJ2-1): DVKVTQSSRYLVKRTGEKVFLECVQDMDHENMFWYRQDPGLGLRLIYFSYDVKMKEKGDIPEGYSVSREKKERFSLILESASTNQTSMYLCASKTPGNEQFFGPGTRLTVL.

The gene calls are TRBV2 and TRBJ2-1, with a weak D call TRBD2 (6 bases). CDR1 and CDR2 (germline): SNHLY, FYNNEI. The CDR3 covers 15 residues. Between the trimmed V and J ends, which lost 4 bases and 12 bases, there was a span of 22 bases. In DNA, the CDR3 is TGTGCCAGCAGTGGTACTAGCCCAACTCGACGGTTGCAGTTCTTC. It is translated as CASSGTSPTRRLQFF.

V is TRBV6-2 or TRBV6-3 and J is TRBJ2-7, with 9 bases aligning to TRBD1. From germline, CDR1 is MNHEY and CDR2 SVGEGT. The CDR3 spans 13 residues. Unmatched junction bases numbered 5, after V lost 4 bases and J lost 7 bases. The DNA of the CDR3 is TGTGCCAGCAGTTGGGACAGGGTAAAAGAGCAGTACTTC. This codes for CASSWDRVKEQYF.

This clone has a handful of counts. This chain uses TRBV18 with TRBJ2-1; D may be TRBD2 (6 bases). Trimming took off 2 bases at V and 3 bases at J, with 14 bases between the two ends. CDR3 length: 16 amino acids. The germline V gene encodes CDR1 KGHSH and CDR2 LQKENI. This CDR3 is CASSPVAGSNYNEQFF. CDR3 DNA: TGTGCCAGCTCACCAGTGGCGGGAAGTAACTACAATGAGCAGTTCTTC.

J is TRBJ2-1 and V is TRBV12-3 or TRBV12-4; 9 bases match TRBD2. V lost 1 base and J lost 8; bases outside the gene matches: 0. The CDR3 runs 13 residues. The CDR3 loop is CASSLGGRDEQFF. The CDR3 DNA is TGTGCCAGCAGTTTAGGCGGGAGGGATGAGCAGTTCTTC.

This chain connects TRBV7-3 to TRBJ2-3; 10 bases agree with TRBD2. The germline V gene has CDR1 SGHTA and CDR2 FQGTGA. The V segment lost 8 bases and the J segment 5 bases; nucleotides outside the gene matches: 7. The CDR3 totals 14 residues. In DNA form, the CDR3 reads TGTGCCAGCGGGCTAGCGGGGGCGGAAGATACGCAGTATTTT. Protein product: CASGLAGAEDTQYF.

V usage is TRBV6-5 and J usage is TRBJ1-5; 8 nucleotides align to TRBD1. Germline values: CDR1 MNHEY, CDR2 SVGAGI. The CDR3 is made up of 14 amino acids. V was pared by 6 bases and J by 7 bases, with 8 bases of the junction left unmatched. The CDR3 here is CASRRQGSRQPQHF. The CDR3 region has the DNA TGTGCCAGCAGGAGACAGGGGTCGCGGCAGCCCCAGCATTTT.

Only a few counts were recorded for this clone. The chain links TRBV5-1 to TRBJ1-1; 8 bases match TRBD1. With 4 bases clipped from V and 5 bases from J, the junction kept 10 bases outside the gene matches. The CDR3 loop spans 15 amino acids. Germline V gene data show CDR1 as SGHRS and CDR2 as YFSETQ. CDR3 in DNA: TGCGCCAGCAGCCCGGCGGCAGGGGGCCAGACTGAAGCTTTCTTT. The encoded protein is CASSPAAGGQTEAFF.

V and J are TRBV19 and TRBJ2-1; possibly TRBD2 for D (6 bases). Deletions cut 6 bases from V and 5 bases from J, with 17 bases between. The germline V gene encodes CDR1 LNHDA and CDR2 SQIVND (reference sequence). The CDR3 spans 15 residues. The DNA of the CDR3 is TGTGCCAGTAGGGAACGAGGGACTTATAACAATGAGCAGTTCTTC. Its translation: CASRERGTYNNEQFF.

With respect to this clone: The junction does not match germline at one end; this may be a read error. The CDR3 spells CASSSLFLSIF. CDR3 nucleotide sequence: TGTGCCAGCAGTAGCTTATTCTTATCTATCTTC. The V call is TRBV6-5, the J call TRBJ2-1; no clear D gene. The CDR3 extends over 11 amino acids. CDR1 MNHEY and CDR2 SVGAGI come from the germline V gene.

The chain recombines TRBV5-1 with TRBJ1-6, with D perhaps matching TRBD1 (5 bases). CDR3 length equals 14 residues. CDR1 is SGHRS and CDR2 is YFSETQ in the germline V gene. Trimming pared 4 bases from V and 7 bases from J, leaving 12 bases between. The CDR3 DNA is TGCGCCAGCAGCCCTCAAGCAGGGAATTCACCCCTCCACTTT. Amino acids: CASSPQAGNSPLHF.

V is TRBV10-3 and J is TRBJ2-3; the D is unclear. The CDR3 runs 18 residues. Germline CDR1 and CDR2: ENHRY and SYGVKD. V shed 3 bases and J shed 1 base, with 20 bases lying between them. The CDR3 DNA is TGTGCCATCAGTGAAATGGTTGGCACCCGTTACCGCACAGATACGCAGTATTTT. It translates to CAISEMVGTRYRTDTQYF.

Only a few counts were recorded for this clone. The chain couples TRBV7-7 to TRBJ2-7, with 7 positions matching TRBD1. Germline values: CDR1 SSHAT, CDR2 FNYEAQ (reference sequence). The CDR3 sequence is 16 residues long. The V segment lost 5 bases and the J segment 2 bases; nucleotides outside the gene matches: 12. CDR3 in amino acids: CASSPYPAGTAYEQYF. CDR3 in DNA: TGTGCCAGCAGCCCGTACCCCGCCGGGACAGCCTACGAGCAGTACTTC.

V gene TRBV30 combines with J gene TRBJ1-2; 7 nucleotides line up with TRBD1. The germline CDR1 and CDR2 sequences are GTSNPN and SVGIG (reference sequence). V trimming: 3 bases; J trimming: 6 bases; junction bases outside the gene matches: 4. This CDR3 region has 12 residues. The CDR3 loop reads CAWSRQGHGYTF. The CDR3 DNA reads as TGTGCCTGGAGCCGACAGGGCCATGGCTACACCTTC.

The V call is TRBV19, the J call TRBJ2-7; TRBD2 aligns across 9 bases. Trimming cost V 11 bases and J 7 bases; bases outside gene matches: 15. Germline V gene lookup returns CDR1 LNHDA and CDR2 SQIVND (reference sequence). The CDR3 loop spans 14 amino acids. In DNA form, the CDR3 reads TGTGCCTCCCAGGGTAGTAGCGGGAGAGGAGAGCAGTACTTC. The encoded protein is CASQGSSGRGEQYF.

CDR3 nucleotide sequence: TGTGCCAGCTCCCCTCAGGGGGCCGATCAGCCCCAGCATTTT. Translating it yields CASSPQGADQPQHF. The V call is TRBV18, the J call TRBJ1-5; 8 bases map to TRBD1. This CDR3 has 14 amino acids. V lost 6 bases and J lost 5; bases outside the gene matches: 6. Germline V gene sequence: CDR1 KGHSH, CDR2 LQKENI. The variable domain in full, completed from reference TRBV18 and TRBJ1-5, reads NAGVMQNPRHLVRRRGQEARLRCSPMKGHSHVYWYRQLPEEGLKFMVYLQKENIIDESGMPKERFSAEFPKEGPSILRIQQVVRGDSAAYFCASSPQGADQPQHFGDGTRLSIL.

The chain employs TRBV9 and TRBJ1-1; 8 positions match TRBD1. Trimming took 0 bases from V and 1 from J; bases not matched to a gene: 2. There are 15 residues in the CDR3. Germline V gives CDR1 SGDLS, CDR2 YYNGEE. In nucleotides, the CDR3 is TGTGCCAGCAGCGTAGTAGGACAGGGGAACACTGAAGCTTTCTTT. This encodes CASSVVGQGNTEAFF.

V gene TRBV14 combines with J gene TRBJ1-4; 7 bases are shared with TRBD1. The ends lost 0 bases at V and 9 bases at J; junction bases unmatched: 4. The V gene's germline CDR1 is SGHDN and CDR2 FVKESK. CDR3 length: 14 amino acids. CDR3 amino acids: CASSQELTGQKLFF. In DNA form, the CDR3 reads TGTGCCAGCAGCCAAGAATTGACAGGGCAAAAACTGTTTTTT.

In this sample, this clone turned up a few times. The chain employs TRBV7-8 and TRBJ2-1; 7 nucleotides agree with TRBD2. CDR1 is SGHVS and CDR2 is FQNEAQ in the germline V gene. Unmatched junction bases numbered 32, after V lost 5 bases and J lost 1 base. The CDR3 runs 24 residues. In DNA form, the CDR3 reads TGTGCCAGCAGCCGATCGATTATGAGGTATTCAGGAGGAAGGACTAGGGGATCCTACAATGAGCAGTTCTTC. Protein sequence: CASSRSIMRYSGGRTRGSYNEQFF. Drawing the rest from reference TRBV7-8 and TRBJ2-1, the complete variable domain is GAGVSQSPRYKVAKRGQDVALRCDPISGHVSLFWYQQALGQGPEFLTYFQNEAQLDKSGLPSDRFFAERPEGSVSTLKIQRTQQEDSAVYLCASSRSIMRYSGGRTRGSYNEQFFGPGTRLTVL.

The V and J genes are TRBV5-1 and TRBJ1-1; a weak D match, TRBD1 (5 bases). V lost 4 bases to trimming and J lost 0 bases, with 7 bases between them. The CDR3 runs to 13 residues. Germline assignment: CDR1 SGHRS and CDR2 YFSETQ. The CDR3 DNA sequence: TGCGCCAGCAGCCCACAGGTGAACACTGAAGCTTTCTTT. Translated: CASSPQVNTEAFF.

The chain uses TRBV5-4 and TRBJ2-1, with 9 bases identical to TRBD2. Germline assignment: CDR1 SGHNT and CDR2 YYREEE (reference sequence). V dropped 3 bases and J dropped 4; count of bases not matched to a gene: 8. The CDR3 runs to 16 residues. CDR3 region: CASSSLAGASYNEQFF. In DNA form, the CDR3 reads TGTGCCAGCAGCTCTTTAGCGGGAGCTTCTTACAATGAGCAGTTCTTC.